A selection of T cell receptor beta chains follows, all from one sample in a study of blood T cell repertoires in COVID-19. Using immunoSEQ multiplex PCR, the repertoire was profiled, and TCRdb retains in-frame clones only, with some absent. The data show around 130,000 clones, approximately 83% seen once. Source material: peripheral blood. The receptors originated from a woman aged 70-85 years with acute or convalescent COVID-19. The CDR3 runs from the conserved cysteine through the conserved F or W. Each record gives: D gene, clone size, V gene, J gene, CDR3 DNA, CDR3 protein. D genes are given only for firm matches. Size is omitted from some rows. Given values are once, few, many or a class for expanded clones.

>.|few|TRBV19|TRBJ1-2
TGTGCCAGCTACAGGGTTAACTATGGCTACACCTTC
CASYRVNYGYTF
>.|few|TRBV4-1|TRBJ2-1
TGCGCCAGCAGCCAGGGCGGGAATAGGTACAATGAGCAGTTCTTC
CASSQGGNRYNEQFF
>.|.|TRBV6-5|TRBJ1-1
TGTGCCAGCAGTAGGGGACTGATCACTGAAGCTTTCTTT
CASSRGLITEAFF
>.|.|TRBV5-1|TRBJ2-1
TGCGCCAGCAGCTTGGATGGGAGCGATGAGCAGTTCTTC
CASSLDGSDEQFF
>TRBD1|few|TRBV7-2|TRBJ1-2
TGTGCCAGCAGCTTAACTGGGACAGGGAGGCCTGGCTACACCTTC
CASSLTGTGRPGYTF
>.|.|TRBV12-3/TRBV12-4|TRBJ2-7
TGTGCCAGGCCCTACTCAGGGTTCTACGAGCAGTACTTC
CARPYSGFYEQYF
>TRBD2|few|TRBV7-6|TRBJ2-5
TGTGCCAGCAGCTTAGCTAGCGGGGGCGGGAAAGAGACCCAGTACTTC
CASSLASGGGKETQYF
>TRBD2|.|TRBV15|TRBJ2-3
TGTGCCACCAGCCCTAGCGGGGGGGCAGATACGCAGTATTTT
CATSPSGGADTQYF
>.|few|TRBV30|TRBJ1-1
TGTGCCTGGAGAGATACAGTGAACACTGAAGCTTTCTTT
CAWRDTVNTEAFF
>TRBD2|.|TRBV7-8|TRBJ2-1
TGTGCCAGCAGCTTAGGTAGCGGGGTTGGTGAGCAGTTCTTC
CASSLGSGVGEQFF
>TRBD1|.|TRBV4-2|TRBJ1-1
TGTGCCAGCAGCCACATACAGGGGGCGAACACTGAAGCTTTCTTT
CASSHIQGANTEAFF
>.|.|TRBV7-8|TRBJ2-6
TGTGCCAGCAGCTTAGTATTGACAGTCAGGAGCTCTGGGGCCAACGTCCTGACTTTC
CASSLVLTVRSSGANVLTF
>.|.|TRBV7-2|TRBJ1-1
TGTGCCAGCAGCGCCCATCAGCCGGGATTCACTGAAGCTTTCTTT
CASSAHQPGFTEAFF
>.|.|TRBV6-5|TRBJ1-2
TGTGCCAGCAGTTACGGGGCGTCTAACTATGGCTACACCTTC
CASSYGASNYGYTF
>TRBD1|.|TRBV9|TRBJ2-7
TGTGCCAGCAGCCTTGGACAGGGGAACTACGAGCAGTACTTC
CASSLGQGNYEQYF
>.|.|TRBV23-1|TRBJ2-2
TGCGCCAGCAGTCAACTGAAATGTAGCACCGGGGAGCTGTTTTTT
CASSQLKCSTGELFF
>TRBD1|.|TRBV6-2/TRBV6-3|TRBJ1-5
TGTGCCAGCAGTACCCGGACAGGGGAACTTAGCAATCAGCCCCAGCATTTT
CASSTRTGELSNQPQHF
>TRBD1|.|TRBV2|TRBJ1-1
TGTGCCAGCAGGGACAGGGAACAGACTGAAGCTTTCTTT
CASRDREQTEAFF
>TRBD2|once|TRBV27|TRBJ2-2
TGTGCCAGCAGTTTTGGGGGGGTTAACGGGGAGCTGTTTTTT
CASSFGGVNGELFF
>TRBD2|.|TRBV5-6|TRBJ2-3
TGTGCCAGCAGCTTGAGCGGGGGTGGTCCAGATACGCAGTATTTT
CASSLSGGGPDTQYF
>TRBD1|.|TRBV19|TRBJ1-1
TGTGCCAGCCAGACTACAGGGGGGAACACTGAAGCTTTCTTT
CASQTTGGNTEAFF
>TRBD1|few|TRBV10-3|TRBJ1-4
TGTGCCATCAGTGACCTGGGACAGGGCGAGGAAAAACTGTTTTTT
CAISDLGQGEEKLFF
>TRBD1|once|TRBV9|TRBJ2-1
TGTGCCAGCAGCTCAGTCGGGACAGGGGTGAATGAGCAGTTCTTC
CASSSVGTGVNEQFF
>.|.|TRBV4-3|TRBJ2-1
TGCGCCAGCAGCCAAGATCTGCTACTCTACAATGAGCAGTTCTTC
CASSQDLLLYNEQFF
>TRBD1|.|TRBV6-5|TRBJ1-1
TGTGCCAGCCGTACGGACAGGGTACCGAACACTGAAGCTTTCTTT
CASRTDRVPNTEAFF
>.|.|TRBV18|TRBJ1-2
TGTGCCAGCTCACCATCCGATACTAGGGGCTACACCTTC
CASSPSDTRGYTF
>.|.|TRBV7-2|TRBJ1-6
TGTGCCAGCAGCTTCGCGAGGACAGACCCTAATTCACCCCTCCACTTT
CASSFARTDPNSPLHF
>TRBD1|.|TRBV2|TRBJ1-2
TGTGCCAGCAGCCCGCTCCGGACAGGGAACTATGGCTACACCTTC
CASSPLRTGNYGYTF
>TRBD2|once|TRBV11-2|TRBJ2-3
TGTGCCAGCAGCTCCAACCCCAGCGGGGGGGGAACAGATACGCAGTATTTT
CASSSNPSGGGTDTQYF
>.|.|TRBV4-2|TRBJ2-7
TGTGCCAGCAGCCAAGACAGATCCTACGAGCAGTACTTC
CASSQDRSYEQYF
>TRBD2|.|TRBV5-1|TRBJ2-5
TGCGCCAGCAGCTCCTGGACTAGCGGGGAGCAGACCCAGTACTTC
CASSSWTSGEQTQYF
>TRBD1|.|TRBV5-1|TRBJ1-1
TGCGCCAGCAGCTTGGCCGCAGGGGGGAGCACTGAAGCTTTCTTT
CASSLAAGGSTEAFF
>.|.|TRBV18|TRBJ2-3
TGTGCCAGCTCACCACCGCCAGGGTCAGATACGCAGTATTTT
CASSPPPGSDTQYF
>.|once|TRBV5-6|TRBJ2-1
TGTGCCAGCAGCTCGATTAACAGGAACAATGAGCAGTTCTTC
CASSSINRNNEQFF
>TRBD1|once|TRBV25-1|TRBJ1-5
TGTGCCAGCAGTGAGACAGGGCGTCATCAGCCCCAGCATTTT
CASSETGRHQPQHF
>TRBD1|few|TRBV19|TRBJ1-5
TGTGCCAGTAGTGACCGGACAGGTCGTGGCAATCAGCCCCAGCATTTT
CASSDRTGRGNQPQHF
>TRBD1|.|TRBV10-3|TRBJ1-1
TGTGCCATCAGTGAGCCGAACAGGGGGCGGGAAGCTTTCTTT
CAISEPNRGREAFF
>TRBD1|once|TRBV18|TRBJ1-4
TGTGCCAGCTCACCACGGGACAGGGGCGAAAAACTGTTTTTT
CASSPRDRGEKLFF
>TRBD1|once|TRBV5-6|TRBJ1-2
TGTGCCAGCAGCTTGGGACAGGGGGTCGATTATGGCTACACCTTC
CASSLGQGVDYGYTF
>.|once|TRBV11-2|TRBJ1-1
TGTGCCAGCAGCTTAGAGGGTTGGACGAGAGGGTTAGATGGGACTGAAGCTTTCTTT
CASSLEGWTRGLDGTEAFF